These 4 T cell receptor beta chains share one sample of origin, sequenced in a study of CD8+ T cells in alopecia areata. The sequencing template was cDNA reverse transcribed from extracted RNA. Profiling relied on immunoSEQ multiplex PCR, and the TCRdb table lists in-frame clones only, not all of them. The data show roughly 180,000 clones, about 60% seen once. Treatment noted: oral pan-JAK inhibitor, 5-10 mg twice daily. Sequencing was performed on CD4+ T cells sorted from blood, taken at week 4, from a patient treated with tofacitinib. The receptors were gathered from a human donor with alopecia areata.

This clone was counted a few times. The rearrangement joins TRBV5-4 to TRBJ2-7; TRBD1 aligns across 9 bases. The CDR3 has 12 amino acids. With V trimmed by 4 bases and J by 6 bases, 2 bases remained unmatched. CDR1 and CDR2 (germline): SGHNT, YYREEE (reference sequence). CDR3 sequence (DNA): TGTGCCAGCAGCCCGACAGGGGGCGAGCAGTACTTC. As protein: CASSPTGGEQYF.

This clone was observed a handful of times. J is TRBJ2-6 and V is TRBV6-5; no reliable D call. Germline CDR1 and CDR2: MNHEY and SVGAGI. This CDR3 region has 15 residues. V lost 7 bases and J 0 bases, leaving 10 bases between the germline ends. The CDR3 bases are TGTGCCAGCAAGTTAAAGGTCTCTGGGGCCAACGTCCTGACTTTC. Translating gives CASKLKVSGANVLTF.

The J gene is TRBJ2-2, the V gene TRBV4-3; D might be TRBD1 (5 bases). The V end lost 3 bases, the J end lost 0 bases, and 8 bases lay between the germline ends. This CDR3 has 15 amino acids. Germline CDR1 and CDR2: LGHNA and YSLEER. Here the CDR3 DNA reads TGCGCCAGCAGCCAGGGGCAGACGAACACCGGGGAGCTGTTTTTT. It encodes CASSQGQTNTGELFF.

This clone has a single count. At one of its ends the junction is not consistent with the germline gene, which may arise from a read error. This rearrangement joins TRBV6-5 to TRBJ1-2; D may be TRBD1 (6 bases). From germline, CDR1 is MNHEY and CDR2 SVGAGI. CDR3 length: 14 amino acids. The CDR3 protein is CTSSYDTGNYGYTF. In nucleotides, the CDR3 is TGTACCAGCAGTTACGATACAGGGAACTATGGCTACACCTTC.